One sample yielded the 8 T cell receptor beta chains listed below, sequenced in a study of blood T cell repertoires in COVID-19. Repertoires were generated with immunoSEQ multiplex PCR, while TCRdb's copy carries only in-frame clones and drops some. The sample contains about 280,000 clones, 90% of which appear only once. Input material: PBMCs or T cells enriched from blood (not recorded which). These TCRs come from a woman in her 30s with acute COVID-19.

The CDR3 spells CASSRTSGKETQYF. CDR3 DNA sequence: TGTGCCAGCAGCCGTACTAGCGGGAAAGAGACCCAGTACTTC. This chain joins TRBV7-8 and TRBJ2-5; 10 bases are a match to TRBD2. Germline trimming cut 5 bases from V and 3 bases from J; bases unmatched to any gene: 3. CDR3 size: 14 residues. CDR1 SGHVS and CDR2 FQNEAQ come from the germline V gene.

The J gene is TRBJ1-2, the V gene TRBV3-1 (or the pseudogene TRBV3-2), with D uncertain. V shed 4 bases and J shed 8 bases, with 14 bases lying between them. CDR1 is LGHDT, CDR2 YNNKEL, per germline (reference sequence). The CDR3 is 13 amino acids. The DNA for the CDR3 is TGTGCCAGCAGCCTAGGGAGGGTGGAGGGCTACACCTTC. It yields the protein CASSLGRVEGYTF.

This chain uses TRBV6-2 or TRBV6-3 with TRBJ2-7, with 13 nucleotides matching TRBD2. The CDR3 is 15 amino acids. In germline, CDR1 is MNHEY, CDR2 SVGEGT. With 5 bases clipped from V and 6 bases from J, the junction kept 7 bases outside the gene matches. Here the CDR3 reads CASSKGTSGTSEQYF. The CDR3 DNA follows: TGTGCCAGCAGTAAAGGGACTAGCGGGACGAGCGAGCAGTACTTC.

The chain joins TRBV21-1 to TRBJ2-3; the DNA was not compared with TRBD2, the D call given in the table. TRBV21-1 represents a pseudogene. The CDR3 spans 15 residues. The DNA of the CDR3 is TGTGCCAGCAGCCACACGGGCAGGGCGGGGGATACGCAGTATTTT. It encodes CASSHTGRAGDTQYF.

The V and J genes are TRBV5-1 and TRBJ2-3; 8 bases map to TRBD2. In germline, CDR1 is SGHRS, CDR2 YFSETQ. The CDR3 consists of 16 residues. V was clipped by 2 bases and J by 0 bases; unmatched bases: 5. CDR3 sequence (DNA): TGCGCCAGCAGCTTACCGACTAGCGAAAGCACAGATACGCAGTATTTT. It is translated as CASSLPTSESTDTQYF.

The chain recombines TRBV5-1 with TRBJ2-6, with a weak D call TRBD1 (5 bases). Trimming cost V 3 bases and J 0 bases, with 7 bases left between them. The V gene's germline CDR1 is SGHRS and CDR2 YFSETQ. This CDR3 spans 15 amino acids. The CDR3 DNA reads as TGCGCCAGCAGCTCCGACAGCTCTGGGGCCAACGTCCTGACTTTC. Translated, it gives CASSSDSSGANVLTF.

The chain employs TRBV6-1 and TRBJ1-2, with 11 bases aligning to TRBD1. CDR1 is MNHNS, CDR2 SASEGT, per germline. The CDR3 has 17 amino acids. Trimming took 4 bases from V and 5 from J; bases not matched to a gene: 12. The CDR3, as DNA: TGTGCCAGCAGTGTAGGGTCCGGGACAGGGGGGTCGTATGGCTACACCTTC. Protein sequence: CASSVGSGTGGSYGYTF.

The V gene is TRBV6-5, the J gene TRBJ1-2; a weak D match, TRBD1 (5 bases). The CDR3 covers 15 residues. Germline loops: CDR1 MNHEY, CDR2 SVGAGI. Trimming stripped 4 bases from V and 2 bases from J, with 14 bases between. The CDR3 sequence: CASSLDSLQNYGYTF. CDR3 nucleotide sequence: TGTGCCAGCAGTTTAGACAGTTTACAGAACTATGGCTACACCTTC.